This is a list of T cell receptor beta chains from one sample in a study of T-cell memory formation after mild COVID-19. In TCRdb, the 5' RACE reads were re-called with MiXCR into one record per CDR3 protein. In the table there are under 300,000 distinct CDR3 sequences, 9.4% of which are singletons. The sample comprised PBMCs or a T cell subset sorted from them (not recorded which). These receptors all stem from a young man who had mild COVID-19 (a few samples of this study predate the infection). Cell type and time point are not known. Each CDR3 is given with its conserved first and last residue. Fields, in order: J gene, V gene, clone size, D gene, CDR3 protein, CDR3 DNA. The D gene is left open where the match is weak. Not every row has a clone size; where given, it reads once, few, many or a size class.

TRBJ1-4,TRBV2,many,-,CAGDIGNEKLFF,TGTGCCGGCGACATTGGTAATGAAAAACTGTTTTTT
TRBJ2-3,TRBV20-1,-,TRBD2,CSASGGTTTDTQYF,TGCAGTGCTAGCGGTGGGACTACCACAGATACGCAGTATTTT
TRBJ2-7,TRBV2,few,-,CASKEEGLWRGNEQYF,TGTGCCAGCAAGGAGGAGGGTCTTTGGCGTGGGAACGAGCAGTACTTC
TRBJ2-7,TRBV30,-,-,CAWSAWDVLSYEQYF,TGTGCCTGGAGTGCCTGGGACGTACTCTCCTACGAGCAGTACTTC
TRBJ2-7,TRBV29-1,-,TRBD1,CSAKDRGPTYEQYF,TGCAGCGCCAAAGACAGGGGCCCGACCTACGAGCAGTACTTC
TRBJ1-5,TRBV4-2,-,-,CASSQERAGNQPQHF,TGTGCCAGCAGCCAAGAGAGGGCGGGCAATCAGCCCCAGCATTTT
TRBJ2-5,TRBV6-5,-,-,CASSYFGDAGDQETQYF,TGTGCCAGCAGTTACTTCGGGGACGCAGGGGACCAAGAGACCCAGTACTTC
TRBJ2-5,TRBV5-6,many,-,CASSLEAPGRETQYF,TGTGCCAGCAGCTTGGAGGCCCCGGGGCGAGAGACCCAGTACTTC
TRBJ2-3,TRBV24-1,few,TRBD1,CATCGTGGRDTQYF,TGTGCCACCTGTGGGACAGGGGGCCGAGATACGCAGTATTTT
TRBJ1-2,TRBV30,-,-,CAWSVGYGYTF,TGTGCCTGGAGTGTCGGGTATGGCTACACCTTC
TRBJ1-6,TRBV7-9,-,-,CASRSRTELNSPLHF,TGTGCCAGCAGGTCCAGGACGGAACTTAATTCACCCCTCCACTTT
TRBJ1-6,TRBV21-1,few,-,CASSKVGIKGADNSPLHF,TGTGCCAGCAGCAAAGTCGGTATTAAGGGGGCCGACAATTCACCCCTCCACTTT
TRBJ1-5,TRBV5-1,few,-,CASSLASGGHQPQHF,TGCGCCAGCAGCTTGGCCTCTGGGGGCCATCAGCCCCAGCATTTT
TRBJ2-7,TRBV30,few,-,CAWSIFLSSYEQYF,TGTGCCTGGAGTATTTTTCTGAGCAGCTACGAGCAGTACTTC
TRBJ1-1,TRBV7-9,few,TRBD1,CASSVGQVNTEAFF,TGTGCCAGCAGCGTCGGACAGGTGAACACTGAAGCTTTCTTT
TRBJ2-1,TRBV27,few,-,CASSFGGPGEQFF,TGTGCCAGCAGTTTCGGGGGGCCGGGAGAGCAGTTCTTC
TRBJ2-6,TRBV10-3,few,TRBD1,CAISPGQGSSGANVLTF,TGTGCCATCAGTCCGGGACAGGGGTCCTCTGGGGCCAACGTCCTGACTTTC
TRBJ1-5,TRBV19,-,-,CASSISGGNYNQPQHF,TGTGCCAGTAGTATATCGGGGGGCAACTACAATCAGCCCCAGCATTTT
TRBJ2-7,TRBV7-3,many,-,CASSLTPTAGPYEQYF,TGTGCCAGCAGCTTAACCCCCACCGCAGGGCCCTACGAGCAGTACTTC
TRBJ1-5,TRBV20-1,-,-,CSARDIYGGQGSHQPQHF,TGCAGTGCTAGAGATATTTACGGCGGGCAGGGCTCCCATCAGCCCCAGCATTTT
TRBJ2-2,TRBV24-1,-,TRBD1,CATSLTEGTETGELFF,TGTGCCACCAGTCTGACAGAGGGGACAGAAACCGGGGAGCTGTTTTTT
TRBJ2-2,TRBV7-6,few,-,CASSLERYTAIANTGELFF,TGTGCCAGCAGCTTAGAGCGGTACACAGCGATCGCGAACACCGGGGAGCTGTTTTTT
TRBJ2-7,TRBV6-2/TRBV6-3,-,-,CAISDRNYEQYF,TGTGCCATCTCGGACAGAAACTACGAGCAGTACTTC
TRBJ1-2,TRBV7-2,many,TRBD1,CASQGDGYGYTF,TGTGCCAGTCAGGGGGACGGCTATGGCTACACCTTC
TRBJ2-3,TRBV11-2,few,-,CASSLTQLSTDTQYF,TGTGCCAGCAGCTTAACGCAGCTTAGCACAGATACGCAGTATTTT
TRBJ2-7,TRBV5-1,-,TRBD1,CASSSRGQGLKWDF,TGCGCCAGCAGCTCTCGGGGACAGGGACTAAAGTGGGACTTC
TRBJ1-1,TRBV29-1,few,TRBD1,CSVQGQMNTEAFF,TGCAGCGTCCAGGGACAGATGAACACTGAAGCTTTCTTT
TRBJ1-2,TRBV2,few,-,CASSGPGEDYGYTF,TGTGCCAGCAGTGGGCCTGGAGAGGACTATGGCTACACCTTC
TRBJ2-5,TRBV4-1,-,TRBD2,CASSIGSRGGQETQYF,TGCGCCAGCAGTATTGGCTCCCGGGGGGGTCAAGAGACCCAGTACTTC
TRBJ2-7,TRBV13,-,TRBD1,CASSLSTGGSYEQYF,TGTGCCAGCAGCTTAAGCACAGGGGGTTCCTACGAGCAGTACTTC
TRBJ2-3,TRBV11-2,many,-,CASSLGATDTQYF,TGTGCCAGCAGCTTAGGGGCCACAGATACGCAGTATTTT
TRBJ2-5,TRBV7-3,many,-,CASSPDQETQYF,TGTGCCAGCAGCCCCGACCAAGAGACCCAGTACTTC
TRBJ1-2,TRBV4-2,few,-,CASSQDWGRNGYTF,TGTGCCAGCAGCCAAGATTGGGGGAGAAATGGCTACACCTTC
TRBJ2-5,TRBV7-3,many,-,CASSPIPTPTPRETQYF,TGTGCCAGCAGCCCAATTCCGACGCCTACTCCCCGGGAGACCCAGTACTTC
TRBJ2-4,TRBV6-2/TRBV6-3,few,-,CASSYSAQNIQYF,TGTGCCAGCAGTTACTCCGCACAAAACATTCAGTACTTC
TRBJ1-1,TRBV20-1,few,-,CSARVSGDTEAFF,TGCAGTGCTAGAGTGTCAGGGGACACTGAAGCTTTCTTT
TRBJ1-1,TRBV11-2,-,-,CASSLEINTEAFF,TGTGCCAGCAGCTTAGAGATAAACACTGAAGCTTTCTTT
TRBJ2-3,TRBV7-9,few,TRBD2,CASSPIATSGGADTQYF,TGTGCCAGCAGCCCCATCGCCACTAGCGGGGGAGCAGATACGCAGTATTTT